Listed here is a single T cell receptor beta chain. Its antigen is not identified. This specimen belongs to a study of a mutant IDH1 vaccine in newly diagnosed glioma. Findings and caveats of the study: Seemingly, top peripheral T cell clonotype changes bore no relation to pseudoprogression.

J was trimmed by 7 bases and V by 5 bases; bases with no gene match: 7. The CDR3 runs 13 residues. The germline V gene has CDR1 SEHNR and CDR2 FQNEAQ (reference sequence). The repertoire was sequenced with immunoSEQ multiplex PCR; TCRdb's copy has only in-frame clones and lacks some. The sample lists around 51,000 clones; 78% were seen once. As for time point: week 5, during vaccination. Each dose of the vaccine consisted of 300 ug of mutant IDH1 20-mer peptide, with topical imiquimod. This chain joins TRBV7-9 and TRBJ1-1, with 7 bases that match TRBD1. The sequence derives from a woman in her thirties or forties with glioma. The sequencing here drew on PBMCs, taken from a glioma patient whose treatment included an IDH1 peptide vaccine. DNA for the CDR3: TGTGCCAGCAGCATGGGACAGTTGATTGAAGCTTTCTTT. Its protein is CASSMGQLIEAFF.